Listed below are T cell receptor beta chains from one sample, sequenced in a study of CD8+ T cells in alopecia areata. Libraries were prepared by immunoSEQ multiplex PCR; TCRdb keeps only in-frame clonotypes and omits some of them. The repertoire holds more than 200,000 clones, roughly two thirds seen once, with under 1.5% in the top ten. Here the sequenced sample was CD4+ T cells sorted from blood, taken at week 0. The receptor source for this set is a human donor with alopecia areata. The CDR3 runs from the conserved cysteine through the conserved F or W. The D gene is left open where the match is weak. The listing skips clone size in some rows; elsewhere it reads once, few, many or a size class.

V	size	D	J	DNA	CDR3
TRBV5-6	NA	NA	TRBJ1-4	TGTGCCAGCAGCTTGGGCCAATTCACAGGGAAACCTAATGAAAAACTGTTTTTT	CASSLGQFTGKPNEKLFF
TRBV29-1	few	NA	TRBJ2-7	TGCAGCGATTCAGGGCTATCACGCTACGAGCAGTACTTC	CSDSGLSRYEQYF
TRBV5-1	NA	TRBD2	TRBJ2-3	TGCGCCAGCAGCACAGGACTAGCGGGGGGGCCGCCAGATACGCAGTATTTT	CASSTGLAGGPPDTQYF
TRBV30	NA	TRBD1	TRBJ2-7	TGTGCCTGGAAGTCAGGGGGCTGGGAGCAGTACTTC	CAWKSGGWEQYF
TRBV5-1	few	NA	TRBJ2-5	TGCGCCAGCAGCCCCCGGACAGCCCAAGAGACCCAGTACTTC	CASSPRTAQETQYF
TRBV6-1	NA	TRBD1	TRBJ2-2	TGTGCCAGCAGTGCCGCCTACAGGGGCGACGCGGAGCTGTTTTTT	CASSAAYRGDAELFF
TRBV5-1	NA	NA	TRBJ1-2	TGCGCCAGCAGCACGGATTCGACCTATGGCTACACCTTC	CASSTDSTYGYTF
TRBV25-1	NA	NA	TRBJ1-2	TGTGCCAGCTCCAAGGACAGCCGCTACACCTTC	CASSKDSRYTF
TRBV5-1	NA	NA	TRBJ2-3	TGCGCCAGCAGCTCGGACGGACGGCCTAGCACAGATACGCAGTATTTT	CASSSDGRPSTDTQYF
TRBV5-1	NA	NA	TRBJ1-1	TGCGCCAGCAGCTCGGACAGCCTCCTTATGAACACTGAAGCTTTCTTT	CASSSDSLLMNTEAFF
TRBV9	NA	NA	TRBJ1-2	TGTGCCAGCAGCGCCCCCGGGGGCTACACCTTC	CASSAPGGYTF
TRBV7-9	few	NA	TRBJ2-1	TGTGCCAGCAGCCCAAATTGGGGCAGCCAATACTACAATGAGCAGTTCTTC	CASSPNWGSQYYNEQFF
TRBV2	NA	TRBD1	TRBJ1-6	TGTGCCAGCAGTCCCCGACAGGGGGCGCGTTCACCCCTCCACTTT	CASSPRQGARSPLHF
TRBV5-1	NA	NA	TRBJ2-1	TGCGCCAGCAGCTTGAGGGCAGGGGCAACGACACGGGATGAGCAGTTCTTC	CASSLRAGATTRDEQFF
TRBV6-1	NA	NA	TRBJ1-1	TGTGCCAGCAACAGAGTGACTGAAGCTTTCTTT	CASNRVTEAFF
TRBV30	NA	NA	TRBJ2-1	TGTGCCTACGGGAACGCGAACAATGAGCAGTTCTTC	CAYGNANNEQFF
TRBV29-1	NA	TRBD2	TRBJ2-2	TGCAGCGCCGTGGGTAGCGGGGGGGCTGGCACCGGGGAGCTGTTTTTT	CSAVGSGGAGTGELFF
TRBV9	NA	NA	TRBJ2-5	TGTGCCAGCAGCGTAGAGGAAGAGACCCAGTACTTC	CASSVEEETQYF
TRBV2	few	NA	TRBJ2-2	TGTGCCAGCAGCCCGCCGGCAGGCAACACCGGGGAGCTGTTTTTT	CASSPPAGNTGELFF
TRBV7-2	NA	NA	TRBJ2-3	TGTGCCAGCAGCTTAGCGCCAGGGACCTCCGCTACGCAGTATTTT	CASSLAPGTSATQYF
TRBV30	NA	NA	TRBJ1-2	TGTGCCTGGAGTGTACCTTCCGGAACAGGCCGAGGGAATGGCTACACCTTC	CAWSVPSGTGRGNGYTF
TRBV4-1	NA	NA	TRBJ1-1	TGCGCCAGCAGCCAACAGAGGGGTATCGCTGAAGCTTTCTTT	CASSQQRGIAEAFF
TRBV30	NA	NA	TRBJ2-3	TGTGCCTGGAGCCGGCAGGGCACAGATACGCAGTATTTT	CAWSRQGTDTQYF
TRBV29-1	NA	NA	TRBJ2-1	TGCACCGGTGGTGACCACAATGAGCAGTTCTTC	CTGGDHNEQFF
TRBV4-3	NA	NA	TRBJ2-7	TGCGCCAGCAGCCAAGATATTGACGCCAGCCACTACGAGCAGTACTTC	CASSQDIDASHYEQYF
TRBV7-2	NA	TRBD1	TRBJ2-7	TGTGCCAGCAGCTTAGATTGGGGACAGGGTGCTTACGAGCAGTACTTC	CASSLDWGQGAYEQYF
TRBV2	NA	NA	TRBJ1-6	TGTGCCAGCGATGACCGGGCCCGACGGAATTCACCCCTCCACTTT	CASDDRARRNSPLHF
TRBV27	once	TRBD1	TRBJ2-2	TGTGCCAGCAGTCCGGACTGGGGACAGGGGAGGAACACCGGGGAGCTGTTTTTT	CASSPDWGQGRNTGELFF
TRBV30	NA	NA	TRBJ1-4	TGTGCCTGGAGTTTCCCGGGACCGAGGAATGAAAAACTGTTTTTT	CAWSFPGPRNEKLFF
TRBV5-1	few	NA	TRBJ1-1	TGCGCCAGCTTTTCCCAGACAGGAAACACTGAAGCTTTCTTT	CASFSQTGNTEAFF
TRBV9	NA	TRBD2	TRBJ2-2	TGTGCCAGCAGCGTAGCCCAGCGGGGGGCCACCGGGGAGCTGTTTTTT	CASSVAQRGATGELFF
TRBV29-1	NA	TRBD1	TRBJ2-1	TGCAGCCAGACAGGGGGCCACCACAATGAGCAGTTCTTC	CSQTGGHHNEQFF
TRBV2	NA	NA	TRBJ2-7	TGTGCCAGCGGGGGGCGAGGGTACGAGCAGTACTTC	CASGGRGYEQYF
TRBV27	NA	NA	TRBJ1-6	TGTGCCAGCAGTAAACCGTCCCCGGCGGTCAAGGGCCACTTT	CASSKPSPAVKGHF
TRBV30	NA	NA	TRBJ2-7	TGTGCCTGGTCCCCCGGGTCATGGGCCTACGAGCAGTACTTC	CAWSPGSWAYEQYF
TRBV14	NA	NA	TRBJ2-1	TGTGCCAGCAGCCAAGACCGGACGTCTCCCTACAATGAGCAGTTCTTC	CASSQDRTSPYNEQFF
TRBV7-6	NA	TRBD2	TRBJ2-3	TGTGCCAGCAGCGTTACAATGGGACTAGCGGGGGGCGCAGATACGCAGTATTTT	CASSVTMGLAGGADTQYF
TRBV15	NA	TRBD2	TRBJ2-3	TGTGCCACCAGCAGAGAGCGGGGGGGCACAGATACGCAGTATTTT	CATSRERGGTDTQYF
TRBV29-1	NA	NA	TRBJ2-1	TGCAGCGTTGAAGATTCTGGCAGGGTCAATGAGCAGTTCTTC	CSVEDSGRVNEQFF
TRBV30	NA	TRBD1	TRBJ2-7	TGTGCCCGGTCGGGACAGGGCGCCTACGAGCAGTACTTC	CARSGQGAYEQYF
TRBV7-6	NA	TRBD1	TRBJ2-7	TGTGCCAGCAGCCCCCGGGACAGGGACTACGAGCAGTACTTC	CASSPRDRDYEQYF
TRBV5-1	NA	TRBD1	TRBJ2-5	TGCGCCAGCAGCGGAGGACAGGGAGGCGAGACCCAGTACTTC	CASSGGQGGETQYF
TRBV5-6	once	TRBD1	TRBJ1-1	TGTGCCAGCAGCCACCGCAGGGGGCCTGACGCTTTCTTT	CASSHRRGPDAFF
TRBV30	NA	TRBD1	TRBJ2-1	TGTGCCTGGAGCCCGACAGGGGTAAGGGACAATGAGCAGTTCTTC	CAWSPTGVRDNEQFF
TRBV6-5	NA	TRBD1	TRBJ2-5	TGTGCCAGCAGGACGACAGGGGGCAGTGAGACCCAGTACTTC	CASRTTGGSETQYF
TRBV29-1	NA	NA	TRBJ2-7	TGCAGCGTTGGGGAATCCTACGAGCAGTACTTC	CSVGESYEQYF
TRBV7-2	NA	TRBD1	TRBJ1-6	TGTGCCAGCAGACCGAGACAGGGGAATTCACCCCTCCACTTT	CASRPRQGNSPLHF
TRBV6-5	once	TRBD1	TRBJ2-3	TGTGCCAGCAGGAGAAGGACAGGCTCCCCAGATACGCAGTATTTT	CASRRRTGSPDTQYF
TRBV28	NA	NA	TRBJ1-2	TGTGCCAGCAGCCCCGGACACGCCTATGGCTACACCTTC	CASSPGHAYGYTF
TRBV11-2	NA	NA	TRBJ2-2	TGTGCCAGCAGCCCCGCTAGTTCCACCGGGGAGCTGTTTTTT	CASSPASSTGELFF